Listed below are T cell receptor beta chains from one sample, sequenced in a study of early T cells in non-severe SARS-CoV-2 infection. MiXCR, run by TCRdb on the 5' RACE reads, gives a single entry per CDR3 protein. The sample yields some 40,000 distinct CDR3 sequences, roughly 6.6% seen once. The source material was whole blood, sampled at baseline. The receptor source for this set is an adult who was a healthcare worker with PCR-confirmed SARS-CoV-2 infection or an uninfected control (not recorded which). Both conserved end residues are part of each CDR3. The D gene is left open where the match is weak. Clone size, where shown, is once, few, many, or a class for clones that have expanded.

many	TRBV6-2/TRBV6-3	NA	TRBJ1-1	TGTGCCATCGGAAAGGGCGCTGAAGCTTTCTTT	CAIGKGAEAFF
NA	TRBV5-6	NA	TRBJ2-3	TGTGCCAGCAGCACGGGAACACAGGTCTCTAGCACAGATACGCAGTATTTT	CASSTGTQVSSTDTQYF
NA	TRBV28	NA	TRBJ2-7	TGTGCCAGCAGTGGCAGGGGTAGCGAGCAGTACTTC	CASSGRGSEQYF
few	TRBV7-2	TRBD1	TRBJ1-4	TGTGCCAGCAGCCCGGACAGGGGAAATGAAAAACTGTTTTTT	CASSPDRGNEKLFF
many	TRBV6-5	TRBD1	TRBJ1-1	TGTGCCAGCAGTTACGGTGGACAGGGGAGGACTGAAGCTTTCTTT	CASSYGGQGRTEAFF
many	TRBV18	NA	TRBJ2-1	TGTGCCAGCTCACATGCGGGGGCGGACAATGAGCAGTTCTTC	CASSHAGADNEQFF
many	TRBV6-2/TRBV6-3	NA	TRBJ1-2	TGTGCCAGCAGCCGGGACCTTTCTAACTATGGCTACACCTTC	CASSRDLSNYGYTF
many	TRBV7-3	TRBD2	TRBJ2-2	TGTGCCAGCAGCTCCCAACGGGAGGAGAGCGGGGAGCTGTTTTTT	CASSSQREESGELFF
few	TRBV28	NA	TRBJ2-2	TGTGCCAGCAGTTTGCTGCAGGGGGGTGAAATTCTGGCCGGGGAGCTGTTTTTT	CASSLLQGGEILAGELFF
few	TRBV20-1	TRBD1	TRBJ2-7	TGCAGTGCTCGCCGGGACAGGGTAGTGTACGAGCAGTACTTC	CSARRDRVVYEQYF
many	TRBV7-9	TRBD1	TRBJ2-6	TGTGCCAGCAGCTGGGACAGGACCTCTCTGAGGACCAACGTCCTGACTTTC	CASSWDRTSLRTNVLTF
few	TRBV29-1	NA	TRBJ1-1	TGCAGCGATTCACGGGCACTTCACGAAGCTTTCTTT	CSDSRALHEAFF
many	TRBV6-2/TRBV6-3	NA	TRBJ1-1	TGTGCCAGCAAAGGGGAACCCCACACTGAAGCTTTCTTT	CASKGEPHTEAFF
few	TRBV3-1	NA	TRBJ2-2	TGTGCCAGCAGCCGTGGGTTTGTTTTGGGCCCCGACACCGGGGAGCTGTTTTTT	CASSRGFVLGPDTGELFF
few	TRBV7-9	TRBD2	TRBJ2-7	TGTGCCAGCAGCTTAGCGACTAGCGGCCCCTACGAGCAGTACTTC	CASSLATSGPYEQYF
few	TRBV12-3/TRBV12-4	TRBD2	TRBJ2-1	TGTGCCAGCAGCTGGGGACTAGTGGATGGGGATGAGCAGTTCTTC	CASSWGLVDGDEQFF
NA	TRBV11-2	NA	TRBJ2-1	TGTGCCAGCAGCTTACAACAGCCCCCGAGGGATGAGCAGTTCTTC	CASSLQQPPRDEQFF
many	TRBV20-1	TRBD2	TRBJ2-3	TGCAGTGCTAGAGATGTGACTAGCGCTACGCAGTATTTT	CSARDVTSATQYF
NA	TRBV29-1	NA	TRBJ2-3	TGCAGCGTTGAGGCCAGGAGGACAGATACGCAGTATTTT	CSVEARRTDTQYF
NA	TRBV21-1	NA	TRBJ2-7	TGTGCCAGCAGCAGAGGCACCGATGTCGAGCAGCACTTC	CASSRGTDVEQHF
NA	TRBV1	NA	TRBJ2-7	TGCACCAGCAGGCAGCTAGCGGGGGACTACGAGCAGTACTTC	CTSRQLAGDYEQYF
few	TRBV10-1	NA	TRBJ2-7	TGCGCCAGCAGTGCTTCGGGGGCGGGCGAGCAGTACTTC	CASSASGAGEQYF